The 21 T cell receptor beta chains reported below all come from one sample, sequenced in a study of blood T cell repertoires in COVID-19 (dated by TCRdb to 2018 to 2021). Receptor amplification or capture employed the immunoSEQ multiplex PCR assay. Held by TCRdb, this immuneACCESS table contains in-frame sequences only and omits some clones. Under half of the omission traces to an unresolved V gene where checked; the cause of the rest is unknown. Recorded for this sample are about 360,000 clones; less than 90% of them occurred a single time. Of the sample, around 7.5% is held by the ten largest clones. Sequenced sample: peripheral blood. The receptors originated from an older woman with COVID-19, enrolled during active disease.

The CDR3 region has the DNA TGTGCCAGCAGCTTATCGAATGAGCAGTTCTTC. Translated, it gives CASSLSNEQFF. The chain has TRBV7-2 and TRBJ2-1, with unresolved D. Germline CDR1 SGHTA, CDR2 FQGNSA. V lost 2 bases and J 7 bases, leaving 3 bases between the germline ends. The CDR3 spans 11 residues.

The chain carries TRBV15 and TRBJ1-1, with D unresolved. The CDR3 has 14 amino acids. Germline V CDR1 and CDR2: LNHNV, YYDKDF (reference sequence). V was pared by 2 bases and J by 4 bases, with 11 bases between. The CDR3 region is CATSRRTPRTEAFF. In DNA form, the CDR3 reads TGTGCCACCAGCAGACGCACACCCCGCACTGAAGCTTTCTTT.

This chain uses TRBV30 with TRBJ1-4; TRBD1 is a possible D gene (6 bases). Germline CDR1 is GTSNPN and CDR2 is SVGIG (reference sequence). The CDR3 totals 15 residues. V dropped 0 bases and J dropped 8 bases, with 16 bases sitting between them. This CDR3 reads CAWSVLGGLGEKLFF. The CDR3 bases are TGTGCCTGGAGTGTACTCGGGGGGCTTGGAGAAAAACTGTTTTTT.

V and J are TRBV6-5 and TRBJ2-7; TRBD1 might be the D (5 bases). CDR1 is MNHEY, CDR2 SVGAGI, per germline. Trimming stripped 0 bases from V and 3 bases from J, with 9 bases between. This CDR3 has 14 residues. CDR3 loop: CASSYSIQGYEQYF. The CDR3 DNA follows: TGTGCCAGCAGTTACTCGATCCAGGGCTACGAGCAGTACTTC.

The chain joins TRBV10-3 to TRBJ1-1; 7 bases are shared with TRBD1. Germline V gives CDR1 ENHRY, CDR2 SYGVKD. Trimming removed 1 base from V and 1 base from J; junction bases left unmatched: 6. The CDR3 consists of 16 residues. The CDR3 DNA is TGTGCCATCAGTGAGTTAAGGGGGCGGGGGAACACTGAAGCTTTCTTT. Translation gives CAISELRGRGNTEAFF.

The chain couples TRBV27 to TRBJ2-1, with 10 bases that match TRBD1. Germline V CDR1 and CDR2: MNHEY, SMNVEV (reference sequence). J gave up 4 bases and V 2 bases, and 2 bases lay outside the gene matches. The CDR3 covers 15 residues. CDR3 in DNA: TGTGCCAGCAGTTTAGGGGGACAGGGGTACAATGAGCAGTTCTTC. As protein: CASSLGGQGYNEQFF.

The genes are TRBV7-3 and TRBJ2-5; 10 positions agree with TRBD2. The CDR3 length is 14 residues. The V segment lost 5 bases and the J segment 7 bases; nucleotides outside the gene matches: 7. Germline CDR1 is SGHTA and CDR2 is FQGTGA. Here the CDR3 DNA reads TGTGCCAGCAGCGCTACTAGCGGGGTCGGGACCCAGTACTTC. Translated: CASSATSGVGTQYF.

The sample holds a few counts of this clone. J is TRBJ1-2 and V is TRBV4-2, with 7 bases identical to TRBD1. J was trimmed by 5 bases and V by 5 bases; bases with no gene match: 2. The CDR3 spans 12 residues. The germline V gene encodes CDR1 LGHNA and CDR2 YNFKEQ. The CDR3 DNA follows: TGTGCCAGCAGCGCAGGGGGGTATGGCTACACCTTC. Protein product: CASSAGGYGYTF.

The genes are TRBV9 and TRBJ1-2; weak D call: TRBD1 (6 bases). This CDR3 is 13 amino acids long. Trimming left V 4 bases short and J 7 bases short, with 14 bases between. Germline lookup yields CDR1 SGDLS and CDR2 YYNGEE. The CDR3 DNA follows: TGTGCCAGCAGCACCTCTCAGGGGTTTGGCTACACCTTC. As protein: CASSTSQGFGYTF.

The V and J genes are TRBV6-5 and TRBJ2-2; perhaps TRBD1 as D (6 bases). The CDR3 runs to 15 residues. V was cut by 7 bases and J by 7 bases, with 19 bases left in between. Per the germline V gene, CDR1 is MNHEY and CDR2 is SVGAGI. The CDR3 DNA reads TGTGCCAGCACCCTAAGGCCAGGGGCCGACGGGGAGCTGTTTTTT. Translating gives CASTLRPGADGELFF.

The chain recombines TRBV7-2 with TRBJ2-2; weak D call: TRBD1 (5 bases). Between the trimmed V and J ends, which lost 3 bases and 0 bases, there was a span of 8 bases. Germline CDR1 SGHTA, CDR2 FQGNSA. This CDR3 is built from 15 residues. CDR3 in amino acids: CASSFRDSNTGELFF. The CDR3 nucleotides read TGTGCCAGCAGCTTCAGGGATTCGAACACCGGGGAGCTGTTTTTT. Full variable domain (missing parts from reference TRBV7-2 and TRBJ2-2): GAGVSQSPSNKVTEKGKDVELRCDPISGHTALYWYRQSLGQGLEFLIYFQGNSAPDKSGLPSDRFSAERTGGSVSTLTIQRTQQEDSAVYLCASSFRDSNTGELFFGEGSRLTVL.

The rearrangement joins TRBV19 to TRBJ2-1; 13 bases line up with TRBD2. The CDR3 is 15 amino acids. Germline trimming cut 1 base from V and 6 bases from J; bases unmatched to any gene: 0. Germline CDR1 LNHDA, CDR2 SQIVND (reference sequence). This CDR3 reads CASSIGTSGGNEQFF. DNA for the CDR3: TGTGCCAGTAGTATAGGGACTAGCGGGGGCAATGAGCAGTTCTTC.

The chain is built from TRBV18 and TRBJ1-1; TRBD1 aligns across 7 bases. Per germline, CDR1 KGHSH and CDR2 LQKENI. This CDR3 spans 11 amino acids. The junction had 4 bases not matched to a gene; V was cut back by 4 bases and J by 11 bases. The CDR3 loop is CASSQGAGAFF. CDR3 coding DNA: TGTGCCAGCTCACAGGGGGCCGGGGCTTTCTTT.

The rearrangement joins TRBV6-6 to TRBJ1-5; D is possibly TRBD1 (5 bases). The V end lost 7 bases, the J end lost 4 bases, and 14 bases lay between the germline ends. The CDR3 sequence is 14 residues long. Per the germline V gene, CDR1 is MNHNY and CDR2 is SVGAGI (reference sequence). The CDR3 region has the DNA TGTGCCAGCACCCGCGACAGTACTAATCAGCCCCAGCATTTT. Translation gives CASTRDSTNQPQHF.

This chain connects TRBV4-2 to TRBJ2-3; D might be TRBD2 (6 bases). The CDR3 length is 16 residues. Germline-derived CDR1 and CDR2 are LGHNA and YNFKEQ. Trimming took 2 bases from V and 4 from J, leaving 16 bases between them. The chain's CDR3 is CASSQTLWGEADTQYF. Written as DNA, the CDR3 is TGTGCCAGCAGCCAAACTCTGTGGGGGGAGGCAGATACGCAGTATTTT.

The chain couples TRBV5-1 to TRBJ2-1, with D unresolved. The germline gives CDR1 SGHRS, CDR2 YFSETQ. The V and J ends lost 4 bases and 2 bases respectively, with 16 bases between them. This CDR3 comprises 16 residues. As DNA, the CDR3 is TGCGCCAGCAGCCGCAATCAGATATCCCCCTACAATGAGCAGTTCTTC. It yields the protein CASSRNQISPYNEQFF.

The chain couples TRBV7-2 to TRBJ2-7; 8 nucleotides align to TRBD2. Germline loops: CDR1 SGHTA, CDR2 FQGNSA. There are 19 residues in the CDR3. Trimming at V came to 5 bases and at J to 4 bases, leaving 22 bases not matched to a gene. CDR3 DNA: TGTGCCAGCAGCCCTCAACCCTATAGTGGCGGGGGGATGGGATACGAGCAGTACTTC. This encodes CASSPQPYSGGGMGYEQYF.

The rearrangement uses TRBV9 and TRBJ1-2; D is perhaps TRBD1 (5 bases). Germline CDR1 SGDLS, CDR2 YYNGEE. The CDR3 runs to 13 residues. V was cut by 1 base and J by 5 bases, with 9 bases left in between. The CDR3: CASSVPGIYGYTF. The CDR3 DNA reads TGTGCCAGCAGCGTACCAGGGATTTATGGCTACACCTTC.

V and J are TRBV18 and TRBJ1-5; D is uncertain. The V end lost 2 bases, the J end lost 5 bases, and 10 bases lay between the germline ends. Per germline, CDR1 KGHSH and CDR2 LQKENI. CDR3 length: 14 residues. CDR3 residues: CASSPDQRDQPQHF. The CDR3 DNA is TGTGCCAGCTCACCAGATCAGCGAGATCAGCCCCAGCATTTT.

This clone has more than one count but fewer than ten. The gene calls are TRBV2 and TRBJ1-1; a weak D match, TRBD1 (5 bases). The CDR3 is 11 residues long. V lost 4 bases and J lost 7, with 7 bases in between. Germline assignment: CDR1 SNHLY and CDR2 FYNNEI. CDR3 amino acids: CASSVDSEAFF. CDR3 sequence (DNA): TGTGCCAGCAGTGTTGACAGTGAAGCTTTCTTT.

The chain has TRBV7-8 and TRBJ1-5; D may be TRBD1 (5 bases). V shed 5 bases and J shed 7 bases, with 18 bases lying between them. This CDR3 is built from 15 residues. From germline, CDR1 is SGHVS and CDR2 FQNEAQ. The CDR3 nucleotides are TGTGCCAGCAGCCCCGAGCAGGGATTATTCCAGCCCCAGCATTTT. This encodes CASSPEQGLFQPQHF.